This T cell receptor (beta chain) derives from a study of CD8 T cells in ankylosing spondylitis. Study-level findings and limits: Disease-linked clones were reportedly significantly enriched in matched ankylosing spondylitis synovial fluid. CD8+ cells made up the disease-linked clones, which were relatively rare in peripheral blood.

Using quantitative 5'-RACE with molecular barcodes, the authors made TCR beta libraries. TCRdb redid the calling of the 5' RACE reads with MiXCR, one entry per CDR3 protein. Of around 180,000 distinct CDR3 sequences detected, 13% appear once; the ten largest clones hold 9.5% to 11%. At least ten counts were recorded for this clonotype. The antigen remains undetermined. The V gene's germline CDR1 is MNHEY and CDR2 SVGAGI. This CDR3 is built from 15 residues. Trimming removed 2 bases from V and 3 bases from J; junction bases left unmatched: 2. This clonotype originated in a female donor with ankylosing spondylitis or in good health (not recorded which). This chain uses TRBV6-5 with TRBJ1-5; 9 bases map to TRBD1. Material: blood, either unsorted or a sorted T cell fraction (not recorded which). DNA for the CDR3: TGTGCCAGCAGTTACGGGACAGGGTCCAATCAGCCCCAGCATTTT. Its protein is CASSYGTGSNQPQHF.